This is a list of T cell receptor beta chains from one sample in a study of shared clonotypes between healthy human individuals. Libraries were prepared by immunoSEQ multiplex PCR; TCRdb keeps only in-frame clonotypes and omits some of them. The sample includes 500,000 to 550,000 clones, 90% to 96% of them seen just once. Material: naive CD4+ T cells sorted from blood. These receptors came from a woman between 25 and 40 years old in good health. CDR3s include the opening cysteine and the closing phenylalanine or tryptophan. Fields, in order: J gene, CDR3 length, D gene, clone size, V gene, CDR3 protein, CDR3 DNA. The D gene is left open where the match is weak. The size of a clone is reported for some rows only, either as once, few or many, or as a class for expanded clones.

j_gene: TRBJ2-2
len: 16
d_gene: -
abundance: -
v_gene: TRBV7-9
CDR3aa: CASSLARQSNTGELFF
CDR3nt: TGTGCCAGCAGCTTAGCTCGCCAGTCGAACACCGGGGAGCTGTTTTTT

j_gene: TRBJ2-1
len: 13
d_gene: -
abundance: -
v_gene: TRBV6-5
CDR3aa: CASSYSGTGKQFF
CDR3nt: TGTGCCAGCAGTTACTCCGGGACTGGGAAGCAGTTCTTC

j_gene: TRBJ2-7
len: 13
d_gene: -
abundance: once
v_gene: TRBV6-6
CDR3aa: CASLGGVSGEQYF
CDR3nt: TGTGCCAGTTTGGGGGGTGTCTCGGGGGAGCAGTACTTC

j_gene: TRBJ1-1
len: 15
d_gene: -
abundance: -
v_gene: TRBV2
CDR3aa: CASSVAGEGNTEAFF
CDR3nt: TGTGCCAGCAGTGTAGCAGGGGAGGGGAACACTGAAGCTTTCTTT

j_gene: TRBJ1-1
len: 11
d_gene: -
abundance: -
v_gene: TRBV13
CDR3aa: CASSLSVEAFF
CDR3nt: TGTGCCAGCAGCTTATCCGTGGAAGCTTTCTTT

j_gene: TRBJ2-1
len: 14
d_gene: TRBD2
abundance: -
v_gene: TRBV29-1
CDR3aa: CSTWGGDAYNEQFF
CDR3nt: TGCAGCACGTGGGGGGGGGACGCCTACAATGAGCAGTTCTTC

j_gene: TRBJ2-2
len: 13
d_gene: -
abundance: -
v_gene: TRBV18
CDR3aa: CASSRGTTGELFF
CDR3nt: TGTGCCAGCTCACGTGGGACCACCGGGGAGCTGTTTTTT

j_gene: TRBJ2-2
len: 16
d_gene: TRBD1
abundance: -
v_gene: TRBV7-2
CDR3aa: CASSPTGTANTGELFF
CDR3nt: TGTGCCAGCAGCCCTACAGGGACAGCGAACACCGGGGAGCTGTTTTTT

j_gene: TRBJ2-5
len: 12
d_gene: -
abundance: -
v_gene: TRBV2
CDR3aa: CASSGGSGAQYF
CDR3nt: TGTGCCAGCAGTGGCGGTTCTGGGGCCCAGTACTTC

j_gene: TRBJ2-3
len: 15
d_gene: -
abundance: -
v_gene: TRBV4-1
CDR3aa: CASSQVGTRVGTQYF
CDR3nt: TGCGCCAGCAGCCAAGTCGGGACCCGCGTGGGTACGCAGTATTTT

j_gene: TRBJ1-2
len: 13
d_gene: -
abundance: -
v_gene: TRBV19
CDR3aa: CASSIGAGYGYTF
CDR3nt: TGTGCCAGTAGTATAGGGGCAGGCTATGGCTACACCTTC

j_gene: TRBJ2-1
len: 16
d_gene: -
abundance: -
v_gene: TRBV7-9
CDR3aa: CASGAGVLSSYNEQFF
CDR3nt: TGTGCCAGCGGGGCAGGAGTCCTGAGCTCCTACAATGAGCAGTTCTTC

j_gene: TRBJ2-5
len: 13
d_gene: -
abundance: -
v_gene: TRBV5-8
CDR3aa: CASSHRQVGTQYF
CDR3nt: TGTGCCAGCAGTCACCGACAGGTTGGGACCCAGTACTTC

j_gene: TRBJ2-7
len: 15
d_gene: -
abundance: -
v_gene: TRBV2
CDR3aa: CASSEATGSPYEQYF
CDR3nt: TGTGCCAGCAGTGAAGCTACGGGATCCCCCTACGAGCAGTACTTC

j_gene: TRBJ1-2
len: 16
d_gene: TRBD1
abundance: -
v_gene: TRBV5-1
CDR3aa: CASSLGQGWTGYGYTF
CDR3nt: TGCGCCAGCAGCCTAGGACAGGGCTGGACCGGCTATGGCTACACCTTC

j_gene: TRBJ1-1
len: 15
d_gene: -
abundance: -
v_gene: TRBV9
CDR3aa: CASSAQQDLNTEAFF
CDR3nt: TGTGCCAGCAGCGCCCAACAGGACCTGAACACTGAAGCTTTCTTT

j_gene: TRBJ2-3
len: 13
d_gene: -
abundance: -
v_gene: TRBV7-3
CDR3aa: CASAWDGAGTQYF
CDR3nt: TGTGCCAGCGCCTGGGACGGGGCAGGTACGCAGTATTTT

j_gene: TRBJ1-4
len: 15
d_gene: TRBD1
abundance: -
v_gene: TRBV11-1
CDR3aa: CASSWGTATNEKLFF
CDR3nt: TGTGCCAGCAGCTGGGGGACAGCAACTAATGAAAAACTGTTTTTT

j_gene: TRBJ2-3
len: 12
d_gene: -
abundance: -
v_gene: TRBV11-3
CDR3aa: CASSSETDTQYF
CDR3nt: TGTGCCAGCAGCTCTGAAACAGATACGCAGTATTTT

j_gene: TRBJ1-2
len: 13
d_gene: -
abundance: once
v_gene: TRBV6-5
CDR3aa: CASSLTDNYGYTF
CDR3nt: TGTGCCAGCAGTTTAACAGATAACTATGGCTACACCTTC

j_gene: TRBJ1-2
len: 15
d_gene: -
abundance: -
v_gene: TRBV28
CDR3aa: CASRPDGGGAGGYTF
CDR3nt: TGTGCCAGCAGGCCAGACGGCGGGGGCGCTGGTGGCTACACCTTC

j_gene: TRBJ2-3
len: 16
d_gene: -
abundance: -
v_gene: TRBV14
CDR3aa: CASSQEQGSLTDTQYF
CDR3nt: TGTGCCAGCAGCCAAGAACAGGGCTCCCTCACAGATACGCAGTATTTT

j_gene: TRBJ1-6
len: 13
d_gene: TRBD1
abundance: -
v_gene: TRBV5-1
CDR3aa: CASSASDRAPLHF
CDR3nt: TGCGCCAGCAGCGCCTCGGACAGGGCCCCCCTCCACTTT

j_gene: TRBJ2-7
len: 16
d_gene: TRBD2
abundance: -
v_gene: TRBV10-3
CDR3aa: CAIRKTSGSGPHEQYF
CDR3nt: TGTGCCATCAGGAAGACTAGCGGGAGCGGTCCCCACGAGCAGTACTTC

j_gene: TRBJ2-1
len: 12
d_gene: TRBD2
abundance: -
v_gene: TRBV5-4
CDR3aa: CASSLSGDEQFF
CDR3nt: TGTGCCAGCAGCCTTAGCGGGGATGAGCAGTTCTTC

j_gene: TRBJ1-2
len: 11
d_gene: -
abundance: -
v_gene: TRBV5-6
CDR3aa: CASSLHYGYTF
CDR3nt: TGTGCCAGCAGCTTGCACTATGGCTACACCTTC

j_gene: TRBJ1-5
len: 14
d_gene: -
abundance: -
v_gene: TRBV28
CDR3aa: CASKTPGQEQPQHF
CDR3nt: TGTGCCAGCAAAACTCCGGGACAAGAGCAGCCCCAGCATTTT

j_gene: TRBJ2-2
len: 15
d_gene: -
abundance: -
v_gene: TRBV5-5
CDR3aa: CASVGGGVNTGELFF
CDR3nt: TGTGCCAGCGTTGGAGGAGGCGTTAACACCGGGGAGCTGTTTTTT